One and the same sample provided the 10 T cell receptor beta chains below, sequenced in a study of cytomegalovirus exposure and HLA in healthy donors. The PCR ran on 60 Vbeta and 13 Jbeta primers. The assay was immunoSEQ multiplex PCR, and TCRdb's table has in-frame clones only and misses some. The sample includes approximately 130,000 clones, 82% of them seen just once. Material for sequencing was PBMCs. These receptors were collected from a woman in her forties or fifties in good health and CMV-seropositive.

V and J are TRBV5-1 and TRBJ2-5; a possible D gene is TRBD2 (6 bases). From germline, CDR1 is SGHRS and CDR2 YFSETQ. Between the trimmed V and J ends, which lost 2 bases and 4 bases, there was a span of 9 bases. The CDR3 consists of 13 residues. The CDR3 DNA reads TGCGCCAGCAGCTTACTAGCCCCAGAGACCCAGTACTTC. It encodes CASSLLAPETQYF.

V gene TRBV2 combines with J gene TRBJ2-5; D gene ambiguous. Looked up from germline, CDR1 is SNHLY and CDR2 is FYNNEI. The CDR3 contains 13 residues. V lost 0 bases, J lost 3 bases, and 5 bases lay in between. DNA for the CDR3: TGTGCCAGCAGTGAAGCTGCAGAAGAGACCCAGTACTTC. Its translation: CASSEAAEETQYF. The variable domain in full, with the rest retrieved from reference TRBV2 and TRBJ2-5, is EPEVTQTPSHQVTQMGQEVILRCVPISNHLYFYWYRQILGQKVEFLVSFYNNEISEKSEIFDDQFSVERPDGSNFTLKIRSTKLEDSAMYFCASSEAAEETQYFGPGTRLLVL.

V and J are TRBV11-3 and TRBJ2-1, with 8 positions matching TRBD2. The germline gives CDR1 SGHNT, CDR2 YENEEA. The CDR3 extends over 15 amino acids. J gave up 2 bases and V 1 base, and 1 base lay outside the gene matches. The CDR3 here is CASSLAGGPYNEQFF. DNA of the CDR3: TGTGCCAGCAGCTTAGCGGGAGGGCCCTACAATGAGCAGTTCTTC. Drawing the rest from reference TRBV11-3 and TRBJ2-1, the complete variable domain is EAGVVQSPRYKIIEKKQPVAFWCNPISGHNTLYWYLQNLGQGPELLIRYENEEAVDDSQLPKDRFSAERLKGVDSTLKIQPAELGDSAVYLCASSLAGGPYNEQFFGPGTRLTVL.

The rearrangement uses TRBV18 and TRBJ1-1; D call uncertain. Trimming took off 2 bases at V and 4 bases at J, with 8 bases between the two ends. CDR3 size: 13 residues. Germline CDR1 KGHSH, CDR2 LQKENI. The CDR3 loop is CASSPGAGTEAFF. The CDR3 coding sequence is TGTGCCAGCTCACCAGGTGCAGGCACTGAAGCTTTCTTT.

The genes are TRBV6-5 and TRBJ2-7, with TRBD2 matching 9 bases. The junction had 8 bases not matched to a gene; V was cut back by 6 bases and J by 5 bases. This CDR3 is built from 14 residues. Germline V CDR1 and CDR2: MNHEY, SVGAGI. The CDR3, as DNA: TGTGCCAGCAGACCGCGGGGGGGAGAGGACGAGCAGTACTTC. Protein sequence: CASRPRGGEDEQYF.

J is TRBJ2-3 and V is TRBV6-1; weak D call: TRBD1 (7 bases). The germline CDR1 and CDR2 sequences are MNHNS and SASEGT. Trimming took off 4 bases at V and 2 bases at J, with 16 bases between the two ends. This CDR3 comprises 16 residues. CDR3 coding DNA: TGTGCCAGCAGTGGCTCAGGGGGGCTTATCACAGATACGCAGTATTTT. Amino acid sequence: CASSGSGGLITDTQYF.

Turning to this clone: A read error may produce the germline difference seen at one junction end. This chain links TRBV11-2 with TRBJ1-6; D is ambiguous. CDR3 length: 13 residues. Per the germline V gene, CDR1 is SGHAT and CDR2 is FQNNGV. The CDR3 region has the DNA TGTGCCAGCAGCTTAGATCGACTTTCAGCCCTCCACTTT. Amino acids: CASSLDRLSALHF.

The rearrangement links TRBV13 to TRBJ1-4, with 7 nucleotides matching TRBD1. This CDR3 has 14 residues. Germline-derived CDR1 and CDR2 are PRHDT and FYEKMQ (reference sequence). The V segment lost 5 bases and the J segment 8 bases; nucleotides outside the gene matches: 8. The CDR3 region is CASSPTGLQEKLFF. As DNA, the CDR3 is TGTGCCAGCAGCCCGACAGGGTTGCAGGAAAAACTGTTTTTT.

The gene calls are TRBV7-8 and TRBJ2-7; 11 positions match TRBD1. Germline-derived CDR1 and CDR2 are SGHVS and FQNEAQ. The CDR3 length is 16 residues. Germline trimming cut 4 bases from V and 3 bases from J; bases unmatched to any gene: 8. CDR3 sequence (DNA): TGTGCCAGCAGCTCCAGCGGGGACAGGGGGGGCTACGAGCAGTACTTC. This sequence encodes CASSSSGDRGGYEQYF. Full variable domain (missing parts from reference TRBV7-8 and TRBJ2-7): GAGVSQSPRYKVAKRGQDVALRCDPISGHVSLFWYQQALGQGPEFLTYFQNEAQLDKSGLPSDRFFAERPEGSVSTLKIQRTQQEDSAVYLCASSSSGDRGGYEQYFGPGTRLTVT.

The rearrangement uses TRBV7-9 and TRBJ2-5; 7 nucleotides agree with TRBD2. The CDR3 is made up of 14 amino acids. Per the germline V gene, CDR1 is SEHNR and CDR2 is FQNEAQ (reference sequence). Trimming took 4 bases from V and 4 from J; bases not matched to a gene: 6. CDR3 sequence: CASSSWGGGETQYF. Here the CDR3 DNA reads TGTGCCAGCAGCTCCTGGGGCGGGGGAGAGACCCAGTACTTC.